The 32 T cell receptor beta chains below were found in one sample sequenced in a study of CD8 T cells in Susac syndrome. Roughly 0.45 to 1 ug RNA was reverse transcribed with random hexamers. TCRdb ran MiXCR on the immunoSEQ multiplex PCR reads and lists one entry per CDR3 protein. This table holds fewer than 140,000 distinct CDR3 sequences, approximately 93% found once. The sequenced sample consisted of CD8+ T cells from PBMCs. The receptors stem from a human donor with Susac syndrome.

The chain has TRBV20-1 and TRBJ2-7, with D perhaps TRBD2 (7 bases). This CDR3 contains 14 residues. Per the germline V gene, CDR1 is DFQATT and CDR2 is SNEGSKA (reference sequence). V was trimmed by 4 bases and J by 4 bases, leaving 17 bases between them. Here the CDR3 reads CSATRSGGLYEQYF. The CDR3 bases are TGCAGTGCTACGCGGTCGGGGGGCCTTTACGAGCAGTACTTC.

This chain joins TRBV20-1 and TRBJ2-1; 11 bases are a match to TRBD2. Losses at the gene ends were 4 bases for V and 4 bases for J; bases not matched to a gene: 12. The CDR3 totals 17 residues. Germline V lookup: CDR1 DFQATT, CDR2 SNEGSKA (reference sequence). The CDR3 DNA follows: TGCAGTGCTAATGCCCTGGGCGTAGCGGGGGGGTACAATGAGCAGTTCTTC. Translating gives CSANALGVAGGYNEQFF.

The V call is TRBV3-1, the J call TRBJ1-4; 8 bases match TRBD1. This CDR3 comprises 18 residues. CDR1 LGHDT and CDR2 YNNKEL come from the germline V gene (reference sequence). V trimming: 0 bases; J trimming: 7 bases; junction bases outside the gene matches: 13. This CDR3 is CASSQDLGPGGFLEKLFF. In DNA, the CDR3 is TGTGCCAGCAGCCAAGATCTGGGCCCAGGGGGCTTTCTTGAAAAACTGTTTTTT. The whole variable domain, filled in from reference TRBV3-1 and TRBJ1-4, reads DTAVSQTPKYLVTQMGNDKSIKCEQNLGHDTMYWYKQDSKKFLKIMFSYNNKELIINETVPNRFSPKSPDKAHLNLHINSLELGDSAVYFCASSQDLGPGGFLEKLFFGSGTQLSVL.

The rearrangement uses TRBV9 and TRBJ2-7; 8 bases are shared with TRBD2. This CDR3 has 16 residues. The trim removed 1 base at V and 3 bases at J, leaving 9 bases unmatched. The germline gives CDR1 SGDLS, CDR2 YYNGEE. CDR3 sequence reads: CASSVSAASGYYEQYF. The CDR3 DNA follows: TGTGCCAGCAGCGTAAGTGCGGCTAGCGGGTACTACGAGCAGTACTTC.

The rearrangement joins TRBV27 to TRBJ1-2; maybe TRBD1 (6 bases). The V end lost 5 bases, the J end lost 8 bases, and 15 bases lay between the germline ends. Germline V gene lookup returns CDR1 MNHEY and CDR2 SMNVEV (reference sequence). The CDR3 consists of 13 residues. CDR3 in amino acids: CASSRTDREGYTF. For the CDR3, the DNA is TGTGCCAGCAGTAGGACGGACAGAGAGGGCTACACCTTC.

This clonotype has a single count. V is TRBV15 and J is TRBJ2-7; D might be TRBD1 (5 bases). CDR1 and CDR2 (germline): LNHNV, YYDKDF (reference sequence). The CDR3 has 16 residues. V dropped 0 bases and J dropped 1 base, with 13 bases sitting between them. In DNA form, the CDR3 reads TGTGCCACCAGCAGAGATCGGGCAGGGTTGTCCTACGAGCAGTACTTC. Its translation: CATSRDRAGLSYEQYF.

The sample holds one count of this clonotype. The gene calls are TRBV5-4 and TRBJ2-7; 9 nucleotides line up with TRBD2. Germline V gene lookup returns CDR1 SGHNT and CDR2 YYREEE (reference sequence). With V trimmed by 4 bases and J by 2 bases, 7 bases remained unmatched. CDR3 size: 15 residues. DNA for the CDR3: TGTGCCAGCAGCCACTTAGCGGGGGCCGCCTACGAGCAGTACTTC. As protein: CASSHLAGAAYEQYF.

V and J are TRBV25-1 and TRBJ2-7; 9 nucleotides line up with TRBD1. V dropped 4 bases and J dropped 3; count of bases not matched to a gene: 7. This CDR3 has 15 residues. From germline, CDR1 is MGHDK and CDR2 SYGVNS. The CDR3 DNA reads TGTGCCAGCAGTGCCTTGGGACAGGGAGGCTACGAGCAGTACTTC. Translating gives CASSALGQGGYEQYF.

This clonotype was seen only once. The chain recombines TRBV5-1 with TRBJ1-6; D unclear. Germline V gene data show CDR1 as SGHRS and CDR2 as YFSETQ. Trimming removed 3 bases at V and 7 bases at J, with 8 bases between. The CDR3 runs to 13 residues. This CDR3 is CASSSDRNSPLHF. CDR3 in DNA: TGCGCCAGCAGCTCGGACCGAAATTCACCCCTCCACTTT.

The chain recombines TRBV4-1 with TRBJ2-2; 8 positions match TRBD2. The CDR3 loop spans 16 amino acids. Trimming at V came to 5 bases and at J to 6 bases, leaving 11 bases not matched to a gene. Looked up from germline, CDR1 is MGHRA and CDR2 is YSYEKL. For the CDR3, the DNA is TGCGCCAGCAGCTCGCCGGGACTAGGCCACCCCGGGGAGCTGTTTTTT. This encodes CASSSPGLGHPGELFF.

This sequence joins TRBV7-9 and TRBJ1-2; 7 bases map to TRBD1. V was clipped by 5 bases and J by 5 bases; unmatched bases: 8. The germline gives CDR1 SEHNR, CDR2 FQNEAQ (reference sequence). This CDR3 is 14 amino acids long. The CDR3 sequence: CASSRDRVEYGYTF. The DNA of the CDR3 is TGTGCCAGCAGCCGCGACAGGGTCGAGTATGGCTACACCTTC.

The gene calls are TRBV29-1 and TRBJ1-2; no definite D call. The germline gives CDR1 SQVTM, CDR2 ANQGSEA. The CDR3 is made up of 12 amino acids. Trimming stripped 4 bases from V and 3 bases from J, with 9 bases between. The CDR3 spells CSVAGSDYGYTF. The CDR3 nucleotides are TGCAGCGTTGCCGGCAGTGACTATGGCTACACCTTC.

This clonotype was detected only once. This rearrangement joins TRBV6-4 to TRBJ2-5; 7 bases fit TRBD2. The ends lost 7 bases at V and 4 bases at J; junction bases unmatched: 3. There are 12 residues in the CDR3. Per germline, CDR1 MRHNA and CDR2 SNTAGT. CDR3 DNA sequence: TGTGCCAGCAACCGGGGGGTAGAGACCCAGTACTTC. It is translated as CASNRGVETQYF.

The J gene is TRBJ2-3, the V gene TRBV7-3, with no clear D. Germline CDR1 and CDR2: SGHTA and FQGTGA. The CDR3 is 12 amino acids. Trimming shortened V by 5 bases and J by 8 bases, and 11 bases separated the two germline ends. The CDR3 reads CASSPDPGTQYF. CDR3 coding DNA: TGTGCCAGCAGCCCAGACCCCGGTACGCAGTATTTT.

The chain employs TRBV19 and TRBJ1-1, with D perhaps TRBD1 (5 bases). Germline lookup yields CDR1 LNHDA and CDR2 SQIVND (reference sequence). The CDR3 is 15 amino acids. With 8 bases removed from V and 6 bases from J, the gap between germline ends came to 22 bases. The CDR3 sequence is CASSISVTWGAEAFF. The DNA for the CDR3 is TGTGCCAGTTCAATATCGGTCACCTGGGGGGCTGAAGCTTTCTTT.

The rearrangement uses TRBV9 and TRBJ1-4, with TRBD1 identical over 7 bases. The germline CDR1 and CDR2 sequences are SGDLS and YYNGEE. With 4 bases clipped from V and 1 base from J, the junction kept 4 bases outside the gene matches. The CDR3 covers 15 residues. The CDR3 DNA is TGTGCCAGCAGCCCGCGGACAGGAACTAATGAAAAACTGTTTTTT. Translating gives CASSPRTGTNEKLFF.

The chain's CDR3 is CASTPTGGRNQPQHF. CDR3 DNA sequence: TGTGCCAGCACCCCGACAGGGGGCAGAAATCAGCCCCAGCATTTT. The chain recombines TRBV9 with TRBJ1-5; 10 bases match TRBD1. Per the germline V gene, CDR1 is SGDLS and CDR2 is YYNGEE. V lost 6 bases to trimming and J lost 4 bases; unmatched junction nucleotides: 7. The CDR3 is 15 amino acids.

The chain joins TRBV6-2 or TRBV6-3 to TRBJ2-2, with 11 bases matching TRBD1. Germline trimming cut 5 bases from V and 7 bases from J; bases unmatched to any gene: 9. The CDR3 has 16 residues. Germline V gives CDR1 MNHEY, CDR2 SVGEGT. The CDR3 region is CASSRDGTGGSGELFF. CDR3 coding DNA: TGTGCCAGCAGTCGAGATGGGACAGGGGGAAGCGGGGAGCTGTTTTTT.

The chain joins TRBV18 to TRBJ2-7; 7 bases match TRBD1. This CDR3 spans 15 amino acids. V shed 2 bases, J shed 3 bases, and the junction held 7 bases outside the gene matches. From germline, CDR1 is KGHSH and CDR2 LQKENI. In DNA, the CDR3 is TGTGCCAGCTCACCAAACCGGGACAGTCTCTACGAGCAGTACTTC. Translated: CASSPNRDSLYEQYF.

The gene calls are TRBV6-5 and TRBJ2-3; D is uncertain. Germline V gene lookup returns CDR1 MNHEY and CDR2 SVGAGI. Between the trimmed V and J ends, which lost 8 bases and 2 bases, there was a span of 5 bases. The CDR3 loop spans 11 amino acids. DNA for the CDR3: TGTGCCAGCGAGACCACAGATACGCAGTATTTT. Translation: CASETTDTQYF.

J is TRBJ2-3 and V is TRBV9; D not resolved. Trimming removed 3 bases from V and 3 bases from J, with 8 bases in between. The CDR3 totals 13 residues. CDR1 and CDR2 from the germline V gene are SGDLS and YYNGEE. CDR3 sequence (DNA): TGTGCCAGCAGCGAGGCTAGGACAGATACGCAGTATTTT. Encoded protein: CASSEARTDTQYF.

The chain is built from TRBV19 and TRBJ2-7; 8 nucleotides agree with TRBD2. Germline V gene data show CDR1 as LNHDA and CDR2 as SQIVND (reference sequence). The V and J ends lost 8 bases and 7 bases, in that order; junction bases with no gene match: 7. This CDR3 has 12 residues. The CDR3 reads CASGVGGGEQYF. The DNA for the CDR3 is TGTGCCAGTGGGGTCGGGGGGGGAGAGCAGTACTTC.

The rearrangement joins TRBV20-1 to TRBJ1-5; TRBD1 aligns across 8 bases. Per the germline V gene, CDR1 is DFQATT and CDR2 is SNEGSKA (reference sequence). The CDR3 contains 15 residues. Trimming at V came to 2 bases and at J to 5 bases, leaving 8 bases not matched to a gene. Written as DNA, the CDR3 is TGCAGTGCTAGAAATTCGGGACAGGATTATCAGCCCCAGCATTTT. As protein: CSARNSGQDYQPQHF.

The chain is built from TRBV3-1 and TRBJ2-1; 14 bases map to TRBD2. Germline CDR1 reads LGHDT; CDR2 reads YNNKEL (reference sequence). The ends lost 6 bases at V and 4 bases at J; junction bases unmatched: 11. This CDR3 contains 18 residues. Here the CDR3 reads CASRSGTSGGPEYNEQFF. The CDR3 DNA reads TGTGCCAGCAGATCCGGGACTAGCGGGGGACCCGAGTACAATGAGCAGTTCTTC.

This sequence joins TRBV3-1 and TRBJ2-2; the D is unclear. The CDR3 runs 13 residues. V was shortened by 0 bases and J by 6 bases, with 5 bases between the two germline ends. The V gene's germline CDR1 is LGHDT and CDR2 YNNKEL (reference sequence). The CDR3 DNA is TGTGCCAGCAGCCAAGATCTACCCGGGGAGCTGTTTTTT. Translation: CASSQDLPGELFF.

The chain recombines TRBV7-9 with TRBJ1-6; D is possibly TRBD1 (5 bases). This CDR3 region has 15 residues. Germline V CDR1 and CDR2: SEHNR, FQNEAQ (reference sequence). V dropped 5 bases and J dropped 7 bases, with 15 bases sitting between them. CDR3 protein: CASSHTGGPNSPLHF. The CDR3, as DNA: TGTGCCAGCAGCCACACAGGCGGGCCGAATTCACCCCTCCACTTT.

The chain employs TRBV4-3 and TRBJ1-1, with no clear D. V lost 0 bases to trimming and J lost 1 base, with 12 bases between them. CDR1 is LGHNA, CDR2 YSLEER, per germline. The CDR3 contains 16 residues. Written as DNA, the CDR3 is TGCGCCAGCAGCCAAGATAGGCGGCAGGAGAACACTGAAGCTTTCTTT. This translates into CASSQDRRQENTEAFF.

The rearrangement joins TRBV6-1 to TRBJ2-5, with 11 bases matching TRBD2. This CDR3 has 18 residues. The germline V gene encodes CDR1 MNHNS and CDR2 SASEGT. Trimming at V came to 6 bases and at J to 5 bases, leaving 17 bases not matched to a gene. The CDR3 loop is CASSPRVPGTSGFETQYF. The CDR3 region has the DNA TGTGCCAGCAGCCCTAGGGTCCCGGGGACTAGCGGTTTCGAGACCCAGTACTTC.

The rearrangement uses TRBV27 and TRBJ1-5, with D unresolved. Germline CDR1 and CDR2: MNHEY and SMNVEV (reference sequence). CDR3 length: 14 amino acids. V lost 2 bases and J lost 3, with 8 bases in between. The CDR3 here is CASSLGNYNQPQHF. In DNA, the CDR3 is TGTGCCAGCAGTTTAGGCAACTACAATCAGCCCCAGCATTTT.

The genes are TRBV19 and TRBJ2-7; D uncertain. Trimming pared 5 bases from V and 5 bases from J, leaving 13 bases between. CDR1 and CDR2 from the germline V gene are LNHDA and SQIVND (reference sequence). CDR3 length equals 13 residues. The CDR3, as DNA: TGTGCCAGTAGTTTCCAACCATCCCACGAGCAGTACTTC. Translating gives CASSFQPSHEQYF.

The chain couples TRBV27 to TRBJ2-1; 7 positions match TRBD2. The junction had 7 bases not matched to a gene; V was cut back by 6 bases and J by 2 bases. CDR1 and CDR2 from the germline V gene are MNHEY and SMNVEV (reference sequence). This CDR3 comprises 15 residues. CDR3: CASRLARGTYNEQFF. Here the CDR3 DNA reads TGTGCCAGCAGGCTAGCGCGGGGGACCTACAATGAGCAGTTCTTC.

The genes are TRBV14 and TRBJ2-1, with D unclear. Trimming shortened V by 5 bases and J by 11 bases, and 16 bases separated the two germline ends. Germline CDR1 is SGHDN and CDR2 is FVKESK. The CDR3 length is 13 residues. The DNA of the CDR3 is TGTGCCAGCAGCGATGCCTATTCCGGACAGCAGTTCTTC. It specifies CASSDAYSGQQFF.